This T cell receptor beta chain comes out of a study of blood T cell repertoires in COVID-19. Study in general: Whether acute or convalescent, the COVID-19 samples came from the United States, Italy and Spain. T cells, B-cell-depleted T cells, or PBMCs provided the cDNA or gDNA that served as material.

Cohorts were determined from participant-reported clinical history. Trimming removed 6 bases from V and 1 base from J; junction bases left unmatched: 7. Germline V gene sequence: CDR1 MNHEY, CDR2 SVGAGI. The CDR3 loop spans 15 amino acids. How the authors handled the data: Estimated nucleated cell counts came from reference gene primer amplification. Assay: immunoSEQ multiplex PCR; the TCRdb copy retains only in-frame clones and omits some. The D gene and trimming were derived from the DNA, and the V and J assignments and clone size from that table. The sample holds 230,000 or so clones, roughly 85% seen once.

This chain connects TRBV6-5 to TRBJ1-1; TRBD1 agrees at 8 bases. This TCR was sampled from a woman aged 40 to 50 with acute COVID-19. The sample consisted of PBMCs or T cells enriched from blood (not recorded which). The CDR3 loop reads CASRPGQGTNTEAFF. The DNA for the CDR3 is TGTGCCAGCAGGCCAGGACAGGGCACGAACACTGAAGCTTTCTTT.